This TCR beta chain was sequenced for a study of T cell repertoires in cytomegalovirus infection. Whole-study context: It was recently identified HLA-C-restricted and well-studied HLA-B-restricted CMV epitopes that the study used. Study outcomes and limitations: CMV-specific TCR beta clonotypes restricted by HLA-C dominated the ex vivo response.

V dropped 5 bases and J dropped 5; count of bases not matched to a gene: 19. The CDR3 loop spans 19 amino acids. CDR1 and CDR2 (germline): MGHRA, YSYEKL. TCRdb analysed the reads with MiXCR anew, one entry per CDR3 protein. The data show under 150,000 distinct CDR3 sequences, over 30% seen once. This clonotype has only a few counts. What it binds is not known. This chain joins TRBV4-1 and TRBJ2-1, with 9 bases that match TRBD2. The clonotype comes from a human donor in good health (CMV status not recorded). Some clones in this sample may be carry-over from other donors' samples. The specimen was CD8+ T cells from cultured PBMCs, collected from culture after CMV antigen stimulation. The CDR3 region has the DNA TGCGCCAGCAGCAACGTAGGAGATAGCGGGGGAACGCGCAACAATGAGCAGTTCTTC. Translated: CASSNVGDSGGTRNNEQFF.